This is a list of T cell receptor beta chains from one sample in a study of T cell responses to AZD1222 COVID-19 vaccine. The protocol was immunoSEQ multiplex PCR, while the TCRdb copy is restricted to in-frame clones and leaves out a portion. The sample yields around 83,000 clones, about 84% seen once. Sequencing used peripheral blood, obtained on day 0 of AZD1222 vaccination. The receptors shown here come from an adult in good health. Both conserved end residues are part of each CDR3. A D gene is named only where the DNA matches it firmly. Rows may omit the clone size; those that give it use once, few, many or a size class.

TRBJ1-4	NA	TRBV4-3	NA	TGCGCCAGCAGCCAAACAGGGTTATACGAAAAACTGTTTTTT	CASSQTGLYEKLFF
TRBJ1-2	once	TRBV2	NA	TGTGCCAGCAGCGTCATCCAGGGCCCCGATGGCTACACCTTC	CASSVIQGPDGYTF
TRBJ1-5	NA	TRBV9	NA	TGTGCCAGCAGCGTAGGGTCCAATCAGCCCCAGCATTTT	CASSVGSNQPQHF
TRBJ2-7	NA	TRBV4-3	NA	TGCGCCAGCAGCCAAGAGAACCCAGGCCCAGGATACGAGCACGAGCAGTACTTC	CASSQENPGPGYEHEQYF
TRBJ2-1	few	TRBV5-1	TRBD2	TGCGCCAGCAGCTTGGGACTAGCGGGAGTGGATGAGCAGTTCTTC	CASSLGLAGVDEQFF
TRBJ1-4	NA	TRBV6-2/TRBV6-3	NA	TGTGCCAGCAGTTGGGGCAGATTTGCAACTAATGAAAAACTGTTTTTT	CASSWGRFATNEKLFF
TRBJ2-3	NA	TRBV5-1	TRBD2	TGCGCCAGCGGACCTGGGCGGGGGTCACCCACAGATACGCAGTATTTT	CASGPGRGSPTDTQYF
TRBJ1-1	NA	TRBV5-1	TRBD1	TGCGCCAGCAGCGAGGACAGGGCCGGTCTTGAAGCTTTCTTT	CASSEDRAGLEAFF
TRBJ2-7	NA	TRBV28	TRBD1	TGTGCCAGCAGCCCCGGCAGGGGGTTCCTCGAGCAGTACTTC	CASSPGRGFLEQYF
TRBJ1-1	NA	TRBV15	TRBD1	TGTGCCACCAGCAGAGTGAGGACAGGGGTCACTGAAGCTTTCTTT	CATSRVRTGVTEAFF
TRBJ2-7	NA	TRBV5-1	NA	TGCGCCAGCAGCTTGGAGCGCCTGGTCGGCGAGCAGTACTTC	CASSLERLVGEQYF
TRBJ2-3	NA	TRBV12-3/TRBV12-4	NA	TGTGCCATCAAGATGGGGTACACAGATACGCAGTATTTT	CAIKMGYTDTQYF
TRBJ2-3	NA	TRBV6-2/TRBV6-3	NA	TGTGCCAGCAGCCGCGGGGCCCGGCAAGATACGCAGTATTTT	CASSRGARQDTQYF
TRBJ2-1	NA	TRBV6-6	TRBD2	TGTGCCGGAACTAGCGGGGGTTACAATGAGCAGTTCTTC	CAGTSGGYNEQFF
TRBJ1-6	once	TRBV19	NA	TGTGCCAGTACTCTGCAATGGGGGGAAAATTCACCCCTCCACTTT	CASTLQWGENSPLHF
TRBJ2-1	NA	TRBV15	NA	TGTGCCACCAGCAGACGACCCGGGTCACTGGATGAGCAGTTCTTC	CATSRRPGSLDEQFF
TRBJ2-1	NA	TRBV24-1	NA	TGTGCGATAAGCGGAGACTACAATGAGCAGTTCTTC	CAISGDYNEQFF
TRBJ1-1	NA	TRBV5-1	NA	TGCGCCAGCAGCGACCCGGGTGAGGGGGACACTGAAGCTTTCTTT	CASSDPGEGDTEAFF
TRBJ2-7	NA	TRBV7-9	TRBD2	TGTGCCAGCAGCTCGGGACTAGCCGGAATCGAGCAGTACTTC	CASSSGLAGIEQYF
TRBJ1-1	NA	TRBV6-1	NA	TGTGCCATAATGGGAGGGTCGGGCACTGAAGCTTTCTTT	CAIMGGSGTEAFF
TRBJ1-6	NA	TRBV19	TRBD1	TGTGCCAGTAGTTTGTTATACCCGGGACAGAATTCACCCCTCCACTTT	CASSLLYPGQNSPLHF
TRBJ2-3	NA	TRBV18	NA	TGTGCCAGCTCACCGTACGGCGGAGCCACAGATACGCAGTATTTT	CASSPYGGATDTQYF
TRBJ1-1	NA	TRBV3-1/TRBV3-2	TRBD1	TGTGCCAGCAGCCACGGACAGGGGGCCGCTGAAGCTTTCTTT	CASSHGQGAAEAFF
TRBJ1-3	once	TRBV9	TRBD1	TGTGCCAGCAGCGGACAGGGATTTGGAAACACCATATATTTT	CASSGQGFGNTIYF
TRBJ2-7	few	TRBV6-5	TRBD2	TGTGCCAGCAGTTACGACAGCGGGGTAGGCGAGCAGTACTTC	CASSYDSGVGEQYF
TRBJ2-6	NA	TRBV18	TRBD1	TGTGCCAGCTCACCGACAGGGGTCGGTACTGGGGCCAACGTCCTGACTTTC	CASSPTGVGTGANVLTF
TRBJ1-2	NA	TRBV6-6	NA	TGTGCCAGCAGTTTCGCCGGGACCGAAACTAACTATGGCTACACCTTC	CASSFAGTETNYGYTF
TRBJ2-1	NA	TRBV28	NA	TGTGCCAGCAGTTTCGCTTACAATGAGCAGTTCTTC	CASSFAYNEQFF
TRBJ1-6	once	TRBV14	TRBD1	TGTGCCAGCAGCCCCGGAACAGGGGGATTTTCACCCCTCCACTTT	CASSPGTGGFSPLHF
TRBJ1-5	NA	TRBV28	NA	TGTGCCAGCAGCCAAAACAGGAGGCCCCAGCATTTT	CASSQNRRPQHF
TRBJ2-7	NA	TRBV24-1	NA	TGTGCCACCAGTGATCCCTTGACCTACGAGCAGTACTTC	CATSDPLTYEQYF
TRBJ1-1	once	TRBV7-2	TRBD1	TGTGCCAGCAGCCGGACAGGGGCTGAAGCTTTCTTT	CASSRTGAEAFF
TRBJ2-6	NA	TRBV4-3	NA	TGCGCCAGCAGCCAAGACCCCGCAAACCCCCCCACTGGGGCCAACGTCCTGACTTTC	CASSQDPANPPTGANVLTF
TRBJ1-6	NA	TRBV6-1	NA	TGTGCCAGCAGTGAAAGTGGGGTCTCACCCCTCCACTTT	CASSESGVSPLHF
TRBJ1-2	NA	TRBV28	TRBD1	TGTGCCAGCAGTTATCCGGGACAGGGAAATGGCTACACCTTC	CASSYPGQGNGYTF
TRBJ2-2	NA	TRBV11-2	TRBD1	TGTGCCAGCAGCTTGGGACAGATCGCTCATTCGAACACCGGGGAGCTGTTTTTT	CASSLGQIAHSNTGELFF
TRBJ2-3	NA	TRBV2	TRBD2	TGTGCCAGCAGTCCGACTAGCGGGGGGGTTCGGGGCACAGATACGCAGTATTTT	CASSPTSGGVRGTDTQYF
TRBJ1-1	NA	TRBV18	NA	TGTGCCAGCTCACCCCCGGGTTTCACTGAAGCTTTCTTT	CASSPPGFTEAFF
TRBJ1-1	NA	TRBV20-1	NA	TGCAGTGCTAGAGACAACACTGAAGCTTTCTTT	CSARDNTEAFF
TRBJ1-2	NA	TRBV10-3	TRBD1	TGTGCCATCACCTCGGGACAGCTCTATGGCTACACCTTC	CAITSGQLYGYTF
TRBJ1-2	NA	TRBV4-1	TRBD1	TGCGCCAGCAGCCAAGTGAGGGGGCCGGGTGGCTACACCTTC	CASSQVRGPGGYTF
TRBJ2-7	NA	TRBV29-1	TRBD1	TGCAGCGTCTGGACAGGGGGCGAGCAGTACTTC	CSVWTGGEQYF
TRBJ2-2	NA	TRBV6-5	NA	TGTGCCAGCACCTTACAGTTTATATCGGGGGAGCTGTTTTTT	CASTLQFISGELFF
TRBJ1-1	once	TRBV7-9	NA	TGTGCCAGCAGCTTACTGACCAACACTGAAGCTTTCTTT	CASSLLTNTEAFF
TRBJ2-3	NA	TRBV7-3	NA	TGTGCCAGCAGCCTAAGACCCACACAGGGTAGCACAGATACGCAGTATTTT	CASSLRPTQGSTDTQYF
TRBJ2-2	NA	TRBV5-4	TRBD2	TGTGCCAGCAGCGAGTCCGGGACTAGCCTCACCGGGGAGCTGTTTTTT	CASSESGTSLTGELFF
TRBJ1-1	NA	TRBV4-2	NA	TGTGCCAGCAGCCAAGACGCGGGGATGAACACTGAAGCTTTCTTT	CASSQDAGMNTEAFF
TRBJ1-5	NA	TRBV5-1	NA	TGCGCCAGCAGCTTACAGGGTCAGGATCAGCCCCAGCATTTT	CASSLQGQDQPQHF
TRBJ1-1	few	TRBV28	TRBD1	TGTGCCAGCAGTTCACCGGGACAGGGGTCATCTGAAGCTTTCTTT	CASSSPGQGSSEAFF
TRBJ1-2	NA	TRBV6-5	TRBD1	TGTGCCAGCATCCCGATTCAGGGGGCTAACTATGGCTACACCTTC	CASIPIQGANYGYTF
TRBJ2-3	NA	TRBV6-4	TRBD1	TGTGCCAGCGGTACAGGGGGCGCAAATACGCAGTATTTT	CASGTGGANTQYF
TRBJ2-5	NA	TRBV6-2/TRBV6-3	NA	TGTGCCAGCAGTTACTCGATGGTTCTAGCGGAGACCCAGTACTTC	CASSYSMVLAETQYF
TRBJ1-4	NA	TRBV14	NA	TGTGCCAGCAGCATTACAGGGACTTTAAATGAAAAACTGTTTTTT	CASSITGTLNEKLFF
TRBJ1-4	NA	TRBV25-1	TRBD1	TGTGCCAGCAGTGATGACAGGGGGAGCGAAAAACTGTTTTTT	CASSDDRGSEKLFF
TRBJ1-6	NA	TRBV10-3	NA	TGTGCCGTCCAACAAGGGGCTCCCAGTAATTCACCCCTCCACTTT	CAVQQGAPSNSPLHF